The 27 T cell receptor beta chains below were found in one sample sequenced in a study of shared clonotypes between healthy human individuals. Generated by immunoSEQ multiplex PCR, the TCRdb table keeps only in-frame clones and is missing some. The profile shows 1,400,000 or so clones, approximately 98.5% of them singletons. The sample was naive CD4+ T cells sorted from blood. Sample subset: CD45RA+ positively selected. Receptors originate from a man under 40 in good health.

This chain connects TRBV25-1 to TRBJ1-3; 9 bases fit TRBD1. Germline CDR1 and CDR2: MGHDK and SYGVNS. This CDR3 has 18 amino acids. J was trimmed by 0 bases and V by 2 bases; bases with no gene match: 8. CDR3 amino acids: CASSERGQGQSSGNTIYF. The CDR3 DNA sequence: TGTGCCAGCAGTGAACGCGGACAGGGGCAAAGCTCTGGAAACACCATATATTTT.

The J gene is TRBJ2-7, the V gene TRBV12-2. TRBV12-2 is a known pseudogene. There are 18 residues in the CDR3. CDR3 nucleotides: TGTGCAAGTCGCTTAGCGAAATGTATGACAGCGGGACAGAACGAGCAGTACTTC. Translation: CASRLAKCMTAGQNEQYF.

DNA of the CDR3: TGCAGCGCCCGGACAACTAATGAAAAACTGTTTTTT. This codes for CSARTTNEKLFF. The rearrangement joins TRBV29-1 to TRBJ1-4; D is undetermined. The germline V and J ends were trimmed by 7 bases and 0 bases, with 6 bases remaining between them. The V gene's germline CDR1 is SQVTM and CDR2 ANQGSEA. CDR3 size: 12 residues.

The gene calls are TRBV9 and TRBJ1-2; 7 bases fit TRBD1. The CDR3 length is 16 residues. The V segment lost 3 bases and the J segment 1 base; nucleotides outside the gene matches: 9. The germline CDR1 and CDR2 sequences are SGDLS and YYNGEE. The CDR3, as DNA: TGTGCCAGCAGCGACCGGGACAGAACTTTTAACTATGGCTACACCTTC. Protein: CASSDRDRTFNYGYTF.

The chain uses TRBV5-4 and TRBJ2-3; D gene uncertain. There are 13 residues in the CDR3. Deletions cut 1 base from V and 0 bases from J, with 3 bases between. Germline CDR1 and CDR2: SGHNT and YYREEE (reference sequence). CDR3 in DNA: TGTGCCAGCAGCTTGATGAGCACAGATACGCAGTATTTT. Its protein is CASSLMSTDTQYF. The full variable domain, with the rest looked up from reference TRBV5-4 and TRBJ2-3, is ETGVTQSPTHLIKTRGQQVTLRCSSQSGHNTVSWYQQALGQGPQFIFQYYREEENGRGNFPPRFSGLQFPNYSSELNVNALELDDSALYLCASSLMSTDTQYFGPGTRLTVL.

The genes are TRBV9 and TRBJ2-3; the D is unclear. CDR1 is SGDLS and CDR2 is YYNGEE in the germline V gene. With 0 bases removed from V and 6 bases from J, the gap between germline ends came to 11 bases. CDR3 size: 14 residues. CDR3 DNA sequence: TGTGCCAGCAGCGTAGTAGTTCATGGGGATACGCAGTATTTT. This sequence encodes CASSVVVHGDTQYF.

CDR3 in DNA: TGTGCCAGCAGTTTCAGGTCGGCTGGCTACACCTTC. Translating gives CASSFRSAGYTF. The gene calls are TRBV28 and TRBJ1-2; D remains unclear. This CDR3 has 12 residues. The V gene's germline CDR1 is MDHEN and CDR2 SYDVKM. V lost 3 bases and J lost 7, with 9 bases in between.

The chain joins TRBV23-1 to TRBJ1-2; tentatively, D is TRBD1 (6 bases). TRBV23-1 is flagged as an ORF with uncertain function. Trimming took off 2 bases at V and 4 bases at J, with 20 bases between the two ends. CDR3 length: 17 residues. The CDR3 loop is CASSQPEGQSMFYGYTF. In nucleotides, the CDR3 is TGCGCCAGCAGTCAACCAGAAGGACAGTCTATGTTCTATGGCTACACCTTC.

The genes are TRBV5-6 and TRBJ1-4; 8 nucleotides line up with TRBD1. Germline CDR1 SGHDT, CDR2 YYEEEE. With V trimmed by 4 bases and J by 3 bases, 14 bases remained unmatched. This CDR3 spans 18 amino acids. The chain's CDR3 is CASSPNSRGLFANEKLFF. The CDR3 DNA sequence: TGTGCCAGCAGCCCGAATTCCAGGGGGCTATTCGCTAATGAAAAACTGTTTTTT.

The J gene is TRBJ2-2, the V gene TRBV28; 9 bases map to TRBD2. The CDR3 has 17 amino acids. The J segment lost 2 bases and the V segment lost 10 bases, leaving 14 bases of the junction unmatched. In germline, CDR1 is MDHEN, CDR2 SYDVKM. This CDR3 reads CATTGPAGGPNTGELFF. In DNA, the CDR3 is TGTGCCACCACTGGGCCCGCGGGAGGGCCTAACACCGGGGAGCTGTTTTTT. Full variable domain (remainder filled in from reference TRBV28 and TRBJ2-2): DVKVTQSSRYLVKRTGEKVFLECVQDMDHENMFWYRQDPGLGLRLIYFSYDVKMKEKGDIPEGYSVSREKKERFSLILESASTNQTSMYLCATTGPAGGPNTGELFFGEGSRLTVL.

The chain links TRBV11-2 to TRBJ2-5; 16 bases align to TRBD2. Looked up from germline, CDR1 is SGHAT and CDR2 is FQNNGV. The CDR3 loop spans 14 amino acids. The V gene end was trimmed by 8 bases and the J gene end by 5 bases; junction bases not matched to a gene: 2. This CDR3 reads CASGTSGRGETQYF. CDR3 nucleotides: TGTGCCAGCGGGACTAGCGGGAGGGGGGAGACCCAGTACTTC. Full variable domain (missing parts from reference TRBV11-2 and TRBJ2-5): EAGVAQSPRYKIIEKRQSVAFWCNPISGHATLYWYQQILGQGPKLLIQFQNNGVVDDSQLPKDRFSAERLKGVDSTLKIQPAKLEDSAVYLCASGTSGRGETQYFGPGTRLLVL.

V is TRBV19 and J is TRBJ2-7; unclear D gene. V shed 2 bases and J shed 1 base, with 15 bases lying between them. CDR1 LNHDA and CDR2 SQIVND come from the germline V gene (reference sequence). This CDR3 spans 16 amino acids. CDR3 sequence reads: CASSIKSDGFSYEQYF. CDR3 DNA sequence: TGTGCCAGTAGTATAAAGTCGGACGGATTTTCCTACGAGCAGTACTTC.

V gene TRBV7-3 combines with J gene TRBJ1-3; 7 bases line up with TRBD1. V was clipped by 8 bases and J by 2 bases; unmatched bases: 3. The CDR3 is made up of 13 amino acids. Per germline, CDR1 SGHTA and CDR2 FQGTGA. CDR3 loop: CASGQAAGNTIYF. The CDR3 bases are TGTGCCAGCGGACAGGCAGCTGGAAACACCATATATTTT.

This chain connects TRBV28 to TRBJ2-7, with D possibly TRBD1 on 5 matching bases. The length of the CDR3 is 13 residues. V lost 6 bases and J lost 3, with 12 bases in between. Looked up from germline, CDR1 is MDHEN and CDR2 is SYDVKM. The CDR3 spells CASRIGAGYEQYF. In DNA form, the CDR3 reads TGTGCCAGCAGAATAGGGGCCGGCTACGAGCAGTACTTC.

The V gene is TRBV5-4, the J gene TRBJ1-2; D possibly corresponds to TRBD1 (5 bases). The CDR3 contains 13 residues. Trimming stripped 6 bases from V and 5 bases from J, with 14 bases between. Germline assignment: CDR1 SGHNT and CDR2 YYREEE (reference sequence). The CDR3 nucleotides read TGTGCCAGCAAATCATTTGGGGCGTATGGCTACACCTTC. Translation: CASKSFGAYGYTF.

Of note for this clone: The junction does not match germline at one end; this may be a read error. This chain connects TRBV7-7 to TRBJ2-2; D uncertain. Germline V gives CDR1 SSHAT, CDR2 FNYEAQ (reference sequence). The CDR3 runs 15 residues. CDR3 sequence (DNA): TGTGCTAGCAGCCCGGGTCCTGCGAACACCGGGGAGCTGTTTTTT. This translates into CASSPGPANTGELFF.

The chain links TRBV18 to TRBJ2-1; unclear D gene. This CDR3 contains 12 residues. Per germline, CDR1 KGHSH and CDR2 LQKENI. With 3 bases removed from V and 12 bases from J, the gap between germline ends came to 12 bases. The DNA for the CDR3 is TGTGCCAGCTCACCGTCTCCAGGTTTGCAGTTCTTC. It translates to CASSPSPGLQFF.

The V call is TRBV15, the J call TRBJ1-1; the D is unclear. This CDR3 is 14 amino acids long. Germline values: CDR1 LNHNV, CDR2 YYDKDF (reference sequence). With 0 bases removed from V and 3 bases from J, the gap between germline ends came to 8 bases. The CDR3 DNA reads TGTGCCACCAGCAGAGATTTGAGCTACACTGAAGCTTTCTTT. Translating gives CATSRDLSYTEAFF.

The rearrangement uses TRBV7-3 and TRBJ2-5; D uncertain. Trimming stripped 4 bases from V and 0 bases from J, with 12 bases between. The germline gives CDR1 SGHTA, CDR2 FQGTGA. The CDR3 has 15 amino acids. CDR3 coding DNA: TGTGCCAGCAGCTCCTGGGCGATTAACCAAGAGACCCAGTACTTC. Amino acid sequence: CASSSWAINQETQYF. The full variable domain, in which reference TRBV7-3 and TRBJ2-5 provide the parts outside the CDR3, is GAGVSQTPSNKVTEKGKYVELRCDPISGHTALYWYRQSLGQGPEFLIYFQGTGAADDSGLPNDRFFAVRPEGSVSTLKIQRTERGDSAVYLCASSSWAINQETQYFGPGTRLLVL.

The J gene is TRBJ1-1, the V gene TRBV15, with TRBD1 as a possible D gene (6 bases). Germline V gene lookup returns CDR1 LNHNV and CDR2 YYDKDF (reference sequence). V shed 1 base and J shed 4 bases, with 10 bases lying between them. The CDR3 extends over 14 amino acids. CDR3 DNA: TGTGCCACCAGCAGAGTACGAGGGGGCACTGAAGCTTTCTTT. This gives the protein CATSRVRGGTEAFF.

V usage is TRBV28 and J usage is TRBJ2-7; 10 nucleotides agree with TRBD2. The CDR3 is made up of 14 amino acids. The germline V gene has CDR1 MDHEN and CDR2 SYDVKM. With 7 bases clipped from V and 3 bases from J, the junction kept 6 bases outside the gene matches. CDR3 sequence: CASKGTSVIYEQYF. In nucleotides, the CDR3 is TGTGCCAGCAAGGGGACTAGCGTAATCTACGAGCAGTACTTC.

In regard to this clone: Other DNA sequences in this sample translate to the same CDR3. The chain links TRBV5-1 to TRBJ2-7, with 11 bases matching TRBD2. Germline values: CDR1 SGHRS, CDR2 YFSETQ. This CDR3 has 14 amino acids. With V trimmed by 3 bases and J by 3 bases, 2 bases remained unmatched. CDR3 in amino acids: CASSSGLAVYEQYF. For the CDR3, the DNA is TGCGCCAGCAGCTCGGGACTAGCGGTCTACGAGCAGTACTTC.

This chain joins TRBV6-1 and TRBJ2-7; D is uncertain. Per the germline V gene, CDR1 is MNHNS and CDR2 is SASEGT. The CDR3 is 13 amino acids. Trimming left V 0 bases short and J 7 bases short, with 10 bases between. CDR3 amino acids: CASSEAPPWEQYF. The CDR3 coding sequence is TGTGCCAGCAGTGAAGCGCCCCCTTGGGAGCAGTACTTC.

The J gene is TRBJ2-1, the V gene TRBV6-6, with no clear D. Germline V CDR1 and CDR2: MNHNY, SVGAGI (reference sequence). V lost 5 bases, J lost 0 bases, and 11 bases lay in between. CDR3 length equals 15 residues. The CDR3 reads CASSTRLSSYNEQFF. The CDR3 bases are TGTGCCAGCAGTACCCGCCTGAGCTCCTACAATGAGCAGTTCTTC.

This chain connects TRBV11-2 to TRBJ2-1; 10 bases are a match to TRBD1. The CDR3 covers 15 residues. The V segment lost 3 bases and the J segment 4 bases; nucleotides outside the gene matches: 3. Germline CDR1 is SGHAT and CDR2 is FQNNGV. The DNA of the CDR3 is TGTGCCAGCAGCTTGGGACAGGGGAATTACAATGAGCAGTTCTTC. Amino acids: CASSLGQGNYNEQFF.

The rearrangement uses TRBV27 and TRBJ1-1; TRBD1 is a possible D gene (5 bases). Germline-derived CDR1 and CDR2 are MNHEY and SMNVEV (reference sequence). V was cut by 3 bases and J by 1 base, with 12 bases left in between. The CDR3 extends over 15 amino acids. The CDR3 region is CASSLRRGGNTEAFF. DNA for the CDR3: TGTGCCAGCAGTTTGCGGCGGGGCGGGAACACTGAAGCTTTCTTT.

The chain combines TRBV18 with TRBJ2-1, with 9 nucleotides matching TRBD2. The CDR3 length is 16 residues. After removal of 4 bases from V and 7 bases from J, the junction contained 11 bases not matched to a gene. CDR1 and CDR2 from the germline V gene are KGHSH and LQKENI. In nucleotides, the CDR3 is TGTGCCAGCTCACACGGACGACTAGCGGCAGGGAATGAGCAGTTCTTC. Its protein is CASSHGRLAAGNEQFF.